The clone carrying this T cell receptor beta chain came up a few times. This record belongs to a study of T cells in Graves' hyperthyroidism and ophthalmopathy. The CDR3 is made up of 13 amino acids. V was cut by 10 bases and J by 2 bases, with 14 bases left in between. The germline V gene encodes CDR1 SGHRS and CDR2 YFSETQ. Amplified regions were TCR beta CDR3 sequences from RNA transcripts. HTBI primers drove first-round RT-PCR of the TCR CDR3. TCRdb reprocessed the multiplex PCR reads via MiXCR and lists one record per CDR3 protein. The profile shows over 500,000 distinct CDR3 sequences, approximately 17% of them singletons.

Source material: blood. The source is a woman younger than 35 with Graves' ophthalmopathy. The chain employs TRBV5-1 and TRBJ2-3, with D perhaps matching TRBD1 or TRBD2 (5 bases each). The CDR3 DNA is TGCGCCTCTTTCGGGGACCCCACAGATACGCAGTATTTT. Translation gives CASFGDPTDTQYF.